This T cell receptor beta chain originates from a study of glioma-infiltrating T cells. This clonotype was counted at least ten times. The iRepertoire nested amplicon-rescue multiplex PCR amplified TCR alpha and beta CDR3s from RNA. TCRdb reprocessed the multiplex PCR reads via MiXCR and lists one record per CDR3 protein. Of tens of thousands of distinct CDR3 sequences in the sample, about 40% were seen once. Input material: glioma tissue, nonneoplastic brain tissue, or PBMCs (not recorded which). The sequence derives from a human donor with low-grade glioma or glioblastoma, undergoing nonglioma brain surgery, or in good health (not recorded which).

The CDR3 region has the DNA TGTGCCAGCGGACGGGACTTTTACGAGCAGTACTTC. Translated: CASGRDFYEQYF. This chain uses TRBV6-2 or TRBV6-3 with TRBJ2-7; D is possibly TRBD2 (6 bases). The germline V gene encodes CDR1 MNHEY and CDR2 SVGEGT. The CDR3 runs 12 residues. V was cut by 8 bases and J by 4 bases, with 12 bases left in between.